The clone carrying this T cell receptor beta chain was found many times. Its cognate antigen is unknown. The data originate from a study of T cells in Graves' hyperthyroidism and ophthalmopathy. Points from the study as a whole: Blood shared most expanded thyroid clonotypes above 0.001. Researchers report that a 13 V-J model separated ophthalmopathy from stable hyperthyroidism.

V shed 6 bases and J 3 bases; nucleotides not matched to a gene: 8. The CDR3 spans 16 residues. The germline V gene has CDR1 MDHEN and CDR2 SYDVKM. Researchers took RNA transcripts and amplified the TCR beta CDR3 regions from them. The primer set for the first-round RT-PCR of the TCR CDR3 was HTBI. TCRdb reanalysed the multiplex PCR reads using MiXCR and keeps one entry per CDR3 protein. This table has hundreds of thousands of distinct CDR3 sequences, less than 15% appearing once. The clonotype originates from a woman in her 40s with Graves' hyperthyroidism. This chain uses TRBV28 with TRBJ2-1, with 10 bases that match TRBD2. Sequencing input: blood. CDR3 amino acids: CASRIQAGGLYNEQFF. CDR3 coding DNA: TGTGCCAGCAGGATTCAAGCGGGAGGGCTCTACAATGAGCAGTTCTTC. Full variable domain (missing parts from reference TRBV28 and TRBJ2-1): DVKVTQSSRYLVKRTGEKVFLECVQDMDHENMFWYRQDPGLGLRLIYFSYDVKMKEKGDIPEGYSVSREKKERFSLILESASTNQTSMYLCASRIQAGGLYNEQFFGPGTRLTVL.